Listed here is a single T cell receptor beta chain. As yet, its antigen is unknown. This record belongs to a study of human T cells and chemical hapten exposure. TCRdb recomputed calls from the RACE reads with MiXCR, one row per CDR3 protein. The sample consists of about 69,000 distinct CDR3 sequences, 25% to 40% of them appearing once. CDR3 size: 14 residues. CDR1 and CDR2 from the germline V gene are MGHRA and YSYEKL. The V end lost 0 bases, the J end lost 2 bases, and 5 bases lay between the germline ends. Time point noted: patch test 1, 2 weeks after DPC sensitization. The treatment here: therapeutic diphenylcyclopropenone sensitization with weekly scalp DPC. Study findings and constraints: The number of TCRs over 1 in 1000 frequency stayed unchanged after DPC.

The chain employs TRBV4-1 and TRBJ1-5; D is unresolved. This sample comprised whole blood, obtained in connection with sensitization to the hapten diphenylcyclopropenone (DPC). The sequence was collected from a man aged 40-55 years with alopecia areata. Some clones in this sample may be carry-over from other donors' samples. CDR3: CASSQDNRNQPQHF. CDR3 nucleotides: TGCGCCAGCAGCCAAGATAACCGCAATCAGCCCCAGCATTTT.